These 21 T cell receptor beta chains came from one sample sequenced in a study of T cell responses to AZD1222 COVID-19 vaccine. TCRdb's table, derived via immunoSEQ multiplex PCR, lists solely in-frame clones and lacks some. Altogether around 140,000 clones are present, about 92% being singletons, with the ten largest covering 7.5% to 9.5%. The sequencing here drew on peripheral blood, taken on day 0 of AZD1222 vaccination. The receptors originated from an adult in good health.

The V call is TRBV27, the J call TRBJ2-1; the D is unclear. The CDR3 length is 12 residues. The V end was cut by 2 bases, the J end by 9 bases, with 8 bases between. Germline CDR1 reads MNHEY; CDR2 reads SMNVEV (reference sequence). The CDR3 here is CASSLLGREQFF. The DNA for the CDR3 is TGTGCCAGCAGTTTACTGGGTCGTGAGCAGTTCTTC.

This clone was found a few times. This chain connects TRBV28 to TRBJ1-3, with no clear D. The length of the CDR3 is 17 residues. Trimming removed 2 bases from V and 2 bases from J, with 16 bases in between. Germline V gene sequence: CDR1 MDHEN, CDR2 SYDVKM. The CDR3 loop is CASSLGPQAPTGNTIYF. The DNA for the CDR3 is TGTGCCAGCAGTTTAGGCCCGCAGGCTCCAACTGGAAACACCATATATTTT.

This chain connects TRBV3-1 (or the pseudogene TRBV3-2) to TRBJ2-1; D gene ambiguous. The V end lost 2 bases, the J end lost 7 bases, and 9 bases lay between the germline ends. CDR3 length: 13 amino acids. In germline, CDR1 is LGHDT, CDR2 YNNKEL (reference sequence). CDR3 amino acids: CASSQYRFNEQFF. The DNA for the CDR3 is TGTGCCAGCAGCCAATATAGGTTTAATGAGCAGTTCTTC.

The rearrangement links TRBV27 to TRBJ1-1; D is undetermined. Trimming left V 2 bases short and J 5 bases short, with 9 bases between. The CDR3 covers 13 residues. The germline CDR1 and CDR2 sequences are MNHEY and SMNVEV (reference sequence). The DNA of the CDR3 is TGTGCCAGCAGTTTAACTCTAGGGACTGAAGCTTTCTTT. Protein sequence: CASSLTLGTEAFF.

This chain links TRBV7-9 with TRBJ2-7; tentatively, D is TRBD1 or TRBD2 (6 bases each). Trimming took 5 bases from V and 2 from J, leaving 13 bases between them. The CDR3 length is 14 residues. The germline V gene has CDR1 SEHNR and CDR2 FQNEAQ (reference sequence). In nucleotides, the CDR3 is TGTGCCAGCAGCCAAAGGGGGGCCCCCTACGAGCAGTACTTC. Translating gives CASSQRGAPYEQYF.

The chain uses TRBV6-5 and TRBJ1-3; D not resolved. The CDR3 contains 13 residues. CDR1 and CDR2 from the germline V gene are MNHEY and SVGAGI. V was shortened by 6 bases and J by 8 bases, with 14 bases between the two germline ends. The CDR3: CASSSRSRDTIYF. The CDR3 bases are TGTGCCAGCAGCAGTCGCTCTCGGGACACCATATATTTT.

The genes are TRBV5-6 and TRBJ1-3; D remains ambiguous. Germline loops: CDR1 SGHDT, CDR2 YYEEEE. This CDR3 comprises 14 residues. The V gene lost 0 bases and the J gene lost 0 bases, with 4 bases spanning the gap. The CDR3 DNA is TGTGCCAGCAGCTTGGGGAGCTCTGGAAACACCATATATTTT. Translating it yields CASSLGSSGNTIYF.

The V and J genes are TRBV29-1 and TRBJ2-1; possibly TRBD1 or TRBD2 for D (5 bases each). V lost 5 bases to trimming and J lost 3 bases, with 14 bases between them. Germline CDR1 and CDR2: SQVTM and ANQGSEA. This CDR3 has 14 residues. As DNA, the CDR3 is TGCAGCGTTAACCCCGGGACCCACTACAATGAGCAGTTCTTC. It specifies CSVNPGTHYNEQFF.

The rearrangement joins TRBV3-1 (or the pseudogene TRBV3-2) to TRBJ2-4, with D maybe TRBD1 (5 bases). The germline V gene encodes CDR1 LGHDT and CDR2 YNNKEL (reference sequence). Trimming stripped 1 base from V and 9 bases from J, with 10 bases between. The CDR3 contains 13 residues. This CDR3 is CASSQGNQGIQYF. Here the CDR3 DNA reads TGTGCCAGCAGCCAAGGCAATCAGGGCATTCAGTACTTC.

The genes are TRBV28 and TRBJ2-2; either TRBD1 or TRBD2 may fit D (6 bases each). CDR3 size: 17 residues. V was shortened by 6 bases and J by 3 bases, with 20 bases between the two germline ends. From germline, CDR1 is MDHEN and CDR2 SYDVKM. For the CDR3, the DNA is TGTGCCAGCAGCTTCCCTGGGTGGGGGGCAGACACCGGGGAGCTGTTTTTT. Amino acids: CASSFPGWGADTGELFF.

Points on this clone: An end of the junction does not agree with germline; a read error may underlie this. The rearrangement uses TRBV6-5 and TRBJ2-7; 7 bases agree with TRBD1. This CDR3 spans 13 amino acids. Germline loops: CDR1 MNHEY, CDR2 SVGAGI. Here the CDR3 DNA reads TGTGCAAGCAGGTTGACAGGGAGCTACGAGCAGTACTTC. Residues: CASRLTGSYEQYF.

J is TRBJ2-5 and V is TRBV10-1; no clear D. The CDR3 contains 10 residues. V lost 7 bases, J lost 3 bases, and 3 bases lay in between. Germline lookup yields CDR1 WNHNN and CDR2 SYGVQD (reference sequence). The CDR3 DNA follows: TGCGCCAGCACCGAAGAGACCCAGTACTTC. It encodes CASTEETQYF.

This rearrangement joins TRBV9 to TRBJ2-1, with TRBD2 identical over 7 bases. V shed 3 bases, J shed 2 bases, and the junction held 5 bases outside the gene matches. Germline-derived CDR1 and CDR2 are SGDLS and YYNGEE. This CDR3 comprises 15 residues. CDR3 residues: CASSGAGDPYNEQFF. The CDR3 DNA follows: TGTGCCAGCAGCGGGGCGGGGGACCCCTACAATGAGCAGTTCTTC. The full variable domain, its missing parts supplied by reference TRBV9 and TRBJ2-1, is DSGVTQTPKHLITATGQRVTLRCSPRSGDLSVYWYQQSLDQGLQFLIQYYNGEERAKGNILERFSAQQFPDLHSELNLSSLELGDSALYFCASSGAGDPYNEQFFGPGTRLTVL.

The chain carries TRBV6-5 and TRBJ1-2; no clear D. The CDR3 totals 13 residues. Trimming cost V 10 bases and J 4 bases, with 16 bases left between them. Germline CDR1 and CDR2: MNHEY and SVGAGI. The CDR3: CATVGRNSYGYTF. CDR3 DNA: TGTGCCACCGTAGGTCGGAACAGCTATGGCTACACCTTC.

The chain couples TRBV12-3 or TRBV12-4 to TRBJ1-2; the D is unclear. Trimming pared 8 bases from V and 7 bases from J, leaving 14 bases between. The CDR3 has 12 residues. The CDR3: CASGPDGAGYTF. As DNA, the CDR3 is TGTGCCAGCGGACCGGACGGAGCTGGCTACACCTTC.

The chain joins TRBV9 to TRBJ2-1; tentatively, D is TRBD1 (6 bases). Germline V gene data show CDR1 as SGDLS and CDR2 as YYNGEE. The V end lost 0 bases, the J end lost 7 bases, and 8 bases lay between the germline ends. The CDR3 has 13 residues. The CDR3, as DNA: TGTGCCAGCAGCGTAGTACAGGGAAATGAGCAGTTCTTC. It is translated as CASSVVQGNEQFF.

For the CDR3, the DNA is TGCGCCAGCAGCCAAAATCGAGGGGGGCCCCAGCATTTT. It translates to CASSQNRGGPQHF. The chain carries TRBV4-3 and TRBJ1-5, with D possibly TRBD1 on 6 matching bases. CDR1 and CDR2 from the germline V gene are LGHNA and YSLEER. This CDR3 contains 13 residues. The V end lost 2 bases, the J end lost 9 bases, and 11 bases lay between the germline ends.

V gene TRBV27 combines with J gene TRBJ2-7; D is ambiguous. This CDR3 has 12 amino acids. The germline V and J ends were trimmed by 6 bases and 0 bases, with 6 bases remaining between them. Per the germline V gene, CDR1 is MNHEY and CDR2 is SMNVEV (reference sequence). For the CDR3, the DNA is TGTGCCAGCAGAGACATCTCCTACGAGCAGTACTTC. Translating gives CASRDISYEQYF.

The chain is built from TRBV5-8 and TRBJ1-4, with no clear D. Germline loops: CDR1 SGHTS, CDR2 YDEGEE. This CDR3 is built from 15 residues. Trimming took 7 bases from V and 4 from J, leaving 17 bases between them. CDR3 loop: CASPLGSSLNEKLFF. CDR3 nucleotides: TGTGCCAGCCCCTTGGGGAGCAGTCTTAATGAAAAACTGTTTTTT.

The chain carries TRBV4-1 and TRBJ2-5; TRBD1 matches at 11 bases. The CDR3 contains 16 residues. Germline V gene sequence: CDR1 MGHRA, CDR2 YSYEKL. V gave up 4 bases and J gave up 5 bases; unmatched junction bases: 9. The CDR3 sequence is CASSPMDRGRRETQYF. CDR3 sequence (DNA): TGCGCCAGCAGCCCTATGGACAGGGGGCGCCGGGAGACCCAGTACTTC.

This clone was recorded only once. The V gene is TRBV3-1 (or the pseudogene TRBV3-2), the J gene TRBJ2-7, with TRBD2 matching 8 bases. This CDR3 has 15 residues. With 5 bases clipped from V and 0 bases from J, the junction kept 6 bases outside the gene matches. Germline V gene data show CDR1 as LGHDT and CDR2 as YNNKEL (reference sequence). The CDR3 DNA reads TGTGCCAGCAGCGTTTCCGGGACTAGCTCCTACGAGCAGTACTTC. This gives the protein CASSVSGTSSYEQYF.